This T cell receptor beta chain is drawn from a study of control samples from healthy donors and cancer patients. Using immunoSEQ multiplex PCR, the repertoire was profiled, and TCRdb retains in-frame clones only, with some absent. The sample has roughly 47,000 clones, more than 70% seen once. Germline V lookup: CDR1 SGDLS, CDR2 YYNGEE. Trimming took off 7 bases at V and 5 bases at J, with 18 bases between the two ends. This CDR3 is built from 14 residues. This sequence originates from a woman aged 55 to 70 with lung cancer. The sequencing input was PBMCs. This sequence joins TRBV9 and TRBJ2-5; possibly TRBD1 for D (6 bases). CDR3: CASGTPGSLETQYF. The CDR3 coding sequence is TGTGCCAGCGGGACACCGGGGAGCCTCGAGACCCAGTACTTC.